The rows below give T cell receptor beta chains drawn from one sample of a study of neoadjuvant anti-PD-1 for oral cavity cancer. Sequencing used immunoSEQ multiplex PCR; TCRdb keeps in-frame clones, though not all of them. This table holds about 9,800 clones, approximately 59% found once. The sample consisted of PBMCs, taken after nivolumab (anti-PD-1) treatment. These receptors were obtained from a person aged 35-80 years with oral cavity squamous cell carcinoma. The CDR3 runs from the conserved cysteine through the conserved F or W. D genes are given only for firm matches. Clone size is stated in some rows and not others, as once, few, many or a class when expanded.

NA NA TRBJ1-4 TRBV2 CASRQGIGEKLFF TGTGCCAGCAGGCAGGGGATTGGGGAAAAACTGTTTTTT
NA NA TRBJ1-1 TRBV7-2 CASSFFWGFMNTEAFF TGTGCCAGCAGCTTCTTCTGGGGTTTTATGAACACTGAAGCTTTCTTT
NA TRBD1 TRBJ1-5 TRBV29-1 CSVKSTGGSNQPQHF TGCAGCGTGAAAAGTACAGGGGGAAGCAATCAGCCCCAGCATTTT
NA NA TRBJ2-7 TRBV7-8 CASSLGGKGVYEQYF TGTGCCAGCAGCTTAGGAGGAAAGGGGGTCTACGAGCAGTACTTC
NA NA TRBJ2-5 TRBV29-1 CSVGGIGETQYF TGCAGCGTTGGGGGGATCGGCGAGACCCAGTACTTC
NA TRBD2 TRBJ2-3 TRBV9 CASSLGLGSDTQYF TGTGCCAGCAGCCTAGGACTAGGCTCAGATACGCAGTATTTT
few TRBD1 TRBJ1-2 TRBV2 CASSRTGVGYTF TGTGCCAGCAGCCGGACAGGGGTTGGCTACACCTTC
few TRBD1 TRBJ2-1 TRBV5-4 CASSSGTVNNEQFF TGTGCCAGCAGCTCCGGGACAGTTAACAATGAGCAGTTCTTC
NA NA TRBJ1-5 TRBV2 CASSFGGGPNQPQHF TGTGCCAGCAGTTTTGGGGGGGGCCCCAATCAGCCCCAGCATTTT
few NA TRBJ1-2 TRBV5-6 CASSPVGDFGNGYTF TGTGCCAGCAGCCCGGTCGGGGATTTTGGGAATGGCTACACCTTC
few NA TRBJ2-7 TRBV6-1 CASSRPRREQYF TGTGCCAGCAGTCGCCCTCGTAGGGAGCAGTACTTC
NA NA TRBJ1-5 TRBV6-6 CASSSPGEAQHF TGTGCCAGCAGTTCCCCGGGGGAGGCCCAGCATTTT
NA TRBD1 TRBJ2-1 TRBV7-9 CASSSSRGQGFEQFF TGTGCCAGCAGCTCCTCCCGGGGACAGGGGTTTGAGCAGTTCTTC
NA NA TRBJ2-2 TRBV10-2 CASSRVRGNTGELFF TGCGCCAGCAGTCGAGTGAGAGGGAACACCGGGGAGCTGTTTTTT
NA TRBD2 TRBJ2-1 TRBV29-1 CSVDSGGSYNEQFF TGCAGCGTTGATTCGGGGGGCTCCTACAATGAGCAGTTCTTC
NA TRBD2 TRBJ2-1 TRBV9 CASSVLAGVANEQFF TGTGCCAGCAGCGTCCTAGCGGGAGTAGCCAATGAGCAGTTCTTC
NA NA TRBJ2-7 TRBV28 CASSLVGGSYEQYF TGTGCCAGCAGTTTAGTAGGCGGCTCCTACGAGCAGTACTTC
NA TRBD1 TRBJ1-5 TRBV5-6 CASSRGDRGNQPQHF TGTGCCAGCAGCCGGGGGGACAGGGGCAATCAGCCCCAGCATTTT
few TRBD1 TRBJ1-5 TRBV15 CATSRLTGQGRPQHF TGTGCCACCAGCAGACTTACGGGACAGGGAAGACCCCAGCATTTT
few NA TRBJ1-1 TRBV6-1 CASSRAGNTEAFF TGTGCCAGCAGTAGGGCGGGAAACACTGAAGCTTTCTTT
few NA TRBJ1-2 TRBV6-1 CASSAVSGQGRSGYTF TGTGCCAGCAGTGCGGTATCGGGGCAGGGACGTAGTGGCTACACCTTC
NA TRBD1 TRBJ1-6 TRBV28 CASSLLPGQGWSPLHF TGTGCCAGCAGTCTCCTACCGGGACAGGGATGGTCACCCCTCCACTTT
NA TRBD2 TRBJ2-1 TRBV29-1 CSVKRLAGDFKVANEQFF TGCAGCGTTAAGAGACTAGCGGGCGATTTCAAAGTGGCCAATGAGCAGTTCTTC
NA NA TRBJ2-3 TRBV7-9 CASSLAPGGGDTQYF TGTGCCAGCAGCTTAGCTCCTGGGGGCGGAGATACGCAGTATTTT
NA NA TRBJ1-5 TRBV9 CASSVGGGERPQHF TGTGCCAGCAGCGTAGGTGGAGGGGAGAGGCCCCAGCATTTT
NA TRBD1 TRBJ1-6 TRBV10-2 CASKAGGNSPLHF TGCGCCAGCAAGGCAGGGGGAAATTCACCCCTCCACTTT
NA NA TRBJ1-5 TRBV6-1 CASSEVFDQPQHF TGTGCCAGCAGTGAAGTTTTCGATCAGCCCCAGCATTTT
NA NA TRBJ1-4 TRBV6-5 CASSWGGAEEKLFF TGTGCCAGCAGTTGGGGGGGCGCGGAAGAAAAACTGTTTTTT
NA TRBD1 TRBJ2-7 TRBV7-9 CASSLGGQTYEQYF TGTGCCAGCAGCTTAGGGGGACAGACTTACGAGCAGTACTTC
NA TRBD1 TRBJ1-2 TRBV7-9 CASSLDARGGHTF TGTGCCAGCAGCTTAGATGCCAGGGGGGGCCACACCTTC
NA NA TRBJ1-1 TRBV30 CAWSVLQGTEAFF TGTGCCTGGAGTGTACTGCAGGGGACTGAAGCTTTCTTT
NA NA TRBJ1-6 TRBV2 CARRPGGGSSYNSPLHF TGTGCCAGAAGGCCTGGGGGGGGGTCCTCCTATAATTCACCCCTCCACTTT
NA TRBD1 TRBJ2-3 TRBV27 CASSFLGTDTDTQYF TGTGCCAGCAGTTTTCTCGGGACAGACACAGATACGCAGTATTTT
NA NA TRBJ2-1 TRBV2 CASRNSSYSYNEQFF TGTGCCAGCAGAAACAGCTCCTACTCCTACAATGAGCAGTTCTTC
NA NA TRBJ2-6 TRBV5-1 CASSLAYFFSRANTENVLTF TGCGCCAGCAGCTTGGCCTATTTTTTCAGCAGGGCCAATACCGAGAACGTCCTGACTTTC
few NA TRBJ1-2 TRBV9 CASSPFPGQNYGYTF TGTGCCAGCAGCCCGTTCCCCGGACAGAACTATGGCTACACCTTC
NA TRBD1 TRBJ1-1 TRBV6-5 CASRELQGAGTEAFF TGTGCCAGCAGGGAATTGCAGGGGGCAGGGACTGAAGCTTTCTTT
NA TRBD2 TRBJ2-3 TRBV5-1 CASSFNLAGGGDTQYF TGCGCCAGCAGCTTCAACCTAGCGGGGGGAGGAGATACGCAGTATTTT
NA NA TRBJ2-7 TRBV6-1 CASSGSLGVEQYF TGTGCCAGCAGTGGATCCTTGGGGGTCGAGCAGTACTTC
NA TRBD2 TRBJ2-1 TRBV6-1 CASSLGLAGVNEQFF TGTGCCAGCAGTCTCGGACTAGCGGGAGTTAATGAGCAGTTCTTC
NA TRBD1 TRBJ1-6 TRBV7-2 CASSLASGTGDSPLHF TGTGCCAGCAGCTTAGCCTCCGGGACAGGGGATTCACCCCTCCACTTT
once NA TRBJ1-1 TRBV5-6 CASSLEEGLTEAFF TGTGCCAGCAGCTTGGAAGAGGGATTAACTGAAGCTTTCTTT
NA TRBD2 TRBJ2-7 TRBV30 CAWSGLAGEQYF TGTGCCTGGAGTGGTCTAGCGGGAGAGCAGTACTTC
NA TRBD2 TRBJ2-3 TRBV7-9 CASSLPFRLAGVWDTQYF TGTGCCAGCAGCTTACCATTCAGACTAGCGGGGGTATGGGATACGCAGTATTTT
few NA TRBJ2-4 TRBV6-1 CASSDGENIQYF TGTGCCAGCAGTGACGGAGAAAACATTCAGTACTTC
NA TRBD1 TRBJ2-7 TRBV28 CASRVTGGSEQYF TGTGCCAGCAGGGTGACAGGGGGAAGCGAGCAGTACTTC
NA TRBD2 TRBJ2-1 TRBV11-2 CASSFAGEYNEQFF TGTGCCAGCAGCTTCGCGGGAGAGTACAATGAGCAGTTCTTC
NA NA TRBJ1-6 TRBV2 CASRSGTLSPLHF TGTGCCAGCAGGTCCGGGACACTCTCACCCCTCCACTTT
NA NA TRBJ1-5 TRBV5-8 CASRIPNFNQPQHF TGTGCCAGCAGGATTCCGAATTTCAATCAGCCCCAGCATTTT
NA NA TRBJ1-2 TRBV30 CAWRAWDGYTF TGTGCCTGGAGGGCGTGGGATGGCTACACCTTC
NA NA TRBJ1-2 TRBV6-5 CASSLGQRGGYTF TGTGCCAGCAGTCTTGGACAGCGGGGTGGCTACACCTTC
NA NA TRBJ1-6 TRBV5-1 CASSLALISDRLHF TGCGCCAGCAGCTTGGCCTTAATTTCCGACCGACTCCACTTT
NA NA TRBJ2-5 TRBV29-1 CSVEVGLRTQYF TGCAGCGTTGAGGTAGGGCTGAGGACCCAGTACTTC
NA NA TRBJ1-1 TRBV7-2 CASSDSRGTAEAFF TGTGCCAGCAGCGACTCCCGGGGCACAGCTGAAGCTTTCTTT